The next 10 T cell receptor beta chains were all read from a single sample in a study of control samples from healthy donors and cancer patients. Data came from immunoSEQ multiplex PCR; TCRdb stores just in-frame clones and leaves some out. Of over 150,000 clones in the sample, 90% are singletons; the top ten hold approximately 1.5%. The specimen was blood. Receptors originate from a woman aged 50 to 60 in good health.

The chain uses TRBV24-1 and TRBJ1-1, with D perhaps TRBD1 (6 bases). Trimming removed 1 base at V and 8 bases at J, with 10 bases between. The germline gives CDR1 KGHDR, CDR2 SFDVKD. The CDR3 spans 13 residues. CDR3 protein: CATSDFAGAEAFF. DNA for the CDR3: TGTGCCACCAGTGATTTCGCGGGGGCCGAAGCTTTCTTT.

Only one count was recorded for this clone. V gene TRBV2 combines with J gene TRBJ2-1; TRBD2 might be the D (5 bases). The CDR3 sequence is 14 residues long. The V end was cut by 6 bases, the J end by 9 bases, with 18 bases between. The germline V gene has CDR1 SNHLY and CDR2 FYNNEI. CDR3 in amino acids: CASSSGLPSFEQFF. CDR3 nucleotide sequence: TGTGCCAGCAGCTCAGGACTGCCCAGCTTTGAGCAGTTCTTC.

This clone was detected only once. The chain uses TRBV27 and TRBJ2-1; D not certain. V gave up 2 bases and J gave up 0 bases, with 11 bases separating them. Germline V gene lookup returns CDR1 MNHEY and CDR2 SMNVEV (reference sequence). This CDR3 contains 16 residues. The chain's CDR3 is CASSLVVGSSYNEQFF. The CDR3 DNA follows: TGTGCCAGCAGTTTAGTGGTGGGAAGCTCCTACAATGAGCAGTTCTTC.

The rearrangement uses TRBV27 and TRBJ2-1; D may be TRBD2 (7 bases). The CDR3 is made up of 18 amino acids. The germline CDR1 and CDR2 sequences are MNHEY and SMNVEV (reference sequence). The V gene lost 6 bases and the J gene lost 2 bases, with 23 bases spanning the gap. CDR3 loop: CASRRGLAVTKPYNEQFF. CDR3 nucleotides: TGTGCCAGCAGGCGGGGGCTAGCGGTAACCAAGCCCTACAATGAGCAGTTCTTC.

V and J are TRBV18 and TRBJ1-1; 9 positions match TRBD1. V trimming: 3 bases; J trimming: 4 bases; junction bases outside the gene matches: 0. This CDR3 has 13 residues. CDR1 and CDR2 (germline): KGHSH, LQKENI. The CDR3 is CASSPDRGTEAFF. CDR3 nucleotides: TGTGCCAGCTCACCGGACAGGGGCACTGAAGCTTTCTTT.

The rearrangement joins TRBV10-1 to TRBJ2-3, with no clear D. Germline V gene data show CDR1 as WNHNN and CDR2 as SYGVQD (reference sequence). The CDR3 spans 17 residues. The ends were cut back, 4 bases at V and 0 bases at J, with 17 bases in the middle. The CDR3 spells CASSVRTYVLSTDTQYF. The CDR3 DNA follows: TGCGCCAGCAGTGTAAGAACGTACGTTCTTAGCACAGATACGCAGTATTTT.

This clone was seen a few times. This chain joins TRBV6-5 and TRBJ1-2; tentative D call: TRBD1 (6 bases). The CDR3 has 14 residues. CDR1 and CDR2 from the germline V gene are MNHEY and SVGAGI. V was pared by 4 bases and J by 4 bases, with 13 bases between. Written as DNA, the CDR3 is TGTGCCAGCAGTTGGGGCAGGGGAGGCTATGGCTACACCTTC. Protein: CASSWGRGGYGYTF.

The genes are TRBV11-2 and TRBJ2-7; tentatively, D is TRBD1 (6 bases). Trimming cost V 6 bases and J 2 bases, with 17 bases left between them. Germline V CDR1 and CDR2: SGHAT, FQNNGV. The CDR3 sequence is 15 residues long. CDR3 amino acids: CASSQGFNPAYEQYF. CDR3 coding DNA: TGTGCCAGCAGTCAGGGGTTCAACCCTGCCTACGAGCAGTACTTC.

This chain connects TRBV19 to TRBJ1-3, with 9 bases identical to TRBD1. Germline CDR1 and CDR2: LNHDA and SQIVND (reference sequence). The trim removed 4 bases at V and 2 bases at J, leaving 3 bases unmatched. The CDR3 has 15 residues. The DNA for the CDR3 is TGTGCCAGTAGTACCGGACAGGGGACTGGAAACACCATATATTTT. Protein product: CASSTGQGTGNTIYF.

V is TRBV3-1 (or the pseudogene TRBV3-2) and J is TRBJ2-3; 13 bases match TRBD2. The CDR3 spans 17 residues. Germline V lookup: CDR1 LGHDT, CDR2 YNNKEL (reference sequence). V trimming: 4 bases; J trimming: 6 bases; junction bases outside the gene matches: 10. DNA of the CDR3: TGTGCCAGCAGCCCCGGACTAGCGGGGGAGAGGTTGGATACGCAGTATTTT. Its translation: CASSPGLAGERLDTQYF.